This T cell receptor beta chain was found in a study of T cell responses to AZD1222 COVID-19 vaccine. Pooled samples include second doses given at about 4 or 12 weeks. The J segment lost 0 bases and the V segment lost 5 bases, leaving 6 bases of the junction unmatched. The germline CDR1 and CDR2 sequences are SEHNR and FQNEAQ (reference sequence). The CDR3 extends over 16 amino acids. Clones were read by immunoSEQ multiplex PCR, and TCRdb kept only the in-frame ones, dropping some. The sample includes fewer than 85,000 clones, roughly nine tenths of them seen just once. This chain joins TRBV7-9 and TRBJ2-5, with 10 bases matching TRBD2. The sequences come from peripheral blood, collected 28 days after the second AZD1222 dose. This receptor was identified in an adult who received the AZD1222 COVID-19 vaccine. Here the CDR3 DNA reads TGTGCCAGCAGCCTAGGTAGCGGGGGGTACCAAGAGACCCAGTACTTC. This codes for CASSLGSGGYQETQYF.